This TCR beta chain was obtained from a study of T-cell memory formation after mild COVID-19. This CDR3 is 15 amino acids long. CDR1 is SQVTM, CDR2 ANQGSEA, per germline. With 4 bases removed from V and 0 bases from J, the gap between germline ends came to 13 bases. TCRalpha and TCRbeta libraries used 5'RACE with constant-segment primers and UMIs. Using its own MiXCR run on the 5' RACE reads, TCRdb lists one record per CDR3 protein. The sample holds approximately 350,000 distinct CDR3 sequences, around 27% seen once. This receptor was identified in an adult woman who had mild COVID-19 (a few samples of this study predate the infection). Cell type and time point are not known. Sequences were obtained from PBMCs or a T cell subset sorted from them (not recorded which). The chain couples TRBV29-1 to TRBJ1-3; the D gene is possibly TRBD1 (5 bases). The CDR3 sequence: CSVAPGLHSGNTIYF. The CDR3 nucleotides are TGCAGCGTTGCCCCGGGACTGCACTCTGGAAACACCATATATTTT.